The 23 T cell receptor beta chains presented below share a single source sample, sequenced in a study of a mutant IDH1 vaccine in newly diagnosed glioma. As to time point: week 35, safety follow-up. Doses consisted of 300 ug of mutant IDH1 20-mer peptide each, paired with topical imiquimod. Method: immunoSEQ multiplex PCR; TCRdb's copy keeps in-frame clones and lacks some. Among roughly 69,000 clones listed, around 90% were seen once. No antigen has been identified for these receptors. The specimen comprised PBMCs, sampled from a glioma patient whose treatment included an IDH1 peptide vaccine. The receptor set was obtained from a man aged 25-40 years with glioma.

The V and J genes are TRBV6-1 and TRBJ1-1; D is uncertain. Trimming left V 3 bases short and J 3 bases short, with 2 bases between. CDR1 MNHNS and CDR2 SASEGT come from the germline V gene. CDR3 length: 11 residues. The chain's CDR3 is CASSEDTEAFF. The CDR3 nucleotides read TGTGCCAGCAGTGAGGACACTGAAGCTTTCTTT.

Only a few counts were recorded for this clone. The chain recombines TRBV5-5 with TRBJ1-6; D is unclear. V gave up 3 bases and J gave up 7 bases, with 11 bases separating them. The CDR3 runs to 14 residues. CDR1 SGHKS and CDR2 YYEKEE come from the germline V gene (reference sequence). The CDR3, as DNA: TGTGCCAGCAGCTCCCCCGGGGTGAATTCACCCCTCCACTTT. Its protein product is CASSSPGVNSPLHF.

The chain links TRBV19 to TRBJ2-2; TRBD1 aligns across 10 bases. This CDR3 spans 15 amino acids. J gave up 9 bases and V 7 bases, and 11 bases lay outside the gene matches. Germline V lookup: CDR1 LNHDA, CDR2 SQIVND (reference sequence). The CDR3 coding sequence is TGTGCCAGTACACACCGGGACAGGGGTTTAAGGGAGCTGTTTTTT. This encodes CASTHRDRGLRELFF.

This chain joins TRBV5-5 and TRBJ1-1, with D possibly being TRBD1 (5 bases). CDR3 length equals 13 residues. Germline values: CDR1 SGHKS, CDR2 YYEKEE (reference sequence). The germline V and J ends were trimmed by 4 bases and 3 bases, with 10 bases remaining between them. The DNA for the CDR3 is TGTGCCAGCAGCGGGACGAGGGACACTGAAGCTTTCTTT. Its translation: CASSGTRDTEAFF.

The chain has TRBV9 and TRBJ2-7; the D gene is possibly TRBD1 (6 bases). The length of the CDR3 is 15 residues. The germline V gene encodes CDR1 SGDLS and CDR2 YYNGEE. The V and J ends lost 0 bases and 2 bases respectively, with 12 bases between them. The CDR3 region has the DNA TGTGCCAGCAGCGTAGTTGGGACAACCGCCTACGAGCAGTACTTC. It specifies CASSVVGTTAYEQYF.

The chain couples TRBV5-4 to TRBJ2-3, with 7 nucleotides matching TRBD2. V lost 0 bases to trimming and J lost 0 bases; unmatched junction nucleotides: 7. Germline CDR1 SGHNT, CDR2 YYREEE (reference sequence). The CDR3 is made up of 17 amino acids. CDR3: CASSLGRGMWSTDTQYF. The CDR3 region has the DNA TGTGCCAGCAGCTTGGGGCGGGGGATGTGGAGCACAGATACGCAGTATTTT. The complete variable domain, with remaining parts taken from reference TRBV5-4 and TRBJ2-3, reads ETGVTQSPTHLIKTRGQQVTLRCSSQSGHNTVSWYQQALGQGPQFIFQYYREEENGRGNFPPRFSGLQFPNYSSELNVNALELDDSALYLCASSLGRGMWSTDTQYFGPGTRLTVL.

The J gene is TRBJ2-2, the V gene TRBV29-1; D remains ambiguous. Trimming stripped 5 bases from V and 5 bases from J, with 9 bases between. Germline CDR1 SQVTM, CDR2 ANQGSEA. The CDR3 is 12 amino acids. For the CDR3, the DNA is TGCAGCGTTAGAGGTATAACCGGGGAGCTGTTTTTT. This gives the protein CSVRGITGELFF.

V usage is TRBV19 and J usage is TRBJ1-3, with D possibly being TRBD1 (5 bases). In germline, CDR1 is LNHDA, CDR2 SQIVND (reference sequence). The V end was cut by 7 bases, the J end by 4 bases, with 11 bases between. CDR3 size: 13 residues. This CDR3 is CASKVGGGNTIYF. The CDR3 DNA is TGTGCCAGTAAAGTGGGGGGAGGAAACACCATATATTTT.

V is TRBV10-3 and J is TRBJ2-7, with 8 bases that match TRBD2. The CDR3 spans 15 residues. With V trimmed by 6 bases and J by 3 bases, 10 bases remained unmatched. Germline-derived CDR1 and CDR2 are ENHRY and SYGVKD. The CDR3 DNA reads TGTGCCATCAGGGAACCCGGGACTAGATTCTACGAGCAGTACTTC. This translates into CAIREPGTRFYEQYF.

The chain recombines TRBV7-9 with TRBJ2-2; D call uncertain. The germline V gene has CDR1 SEHNR and CDR2 FQNEAQ (reference sequence). CDR3 length equals 15 residues. The V end lost 6 bases, the J end lost 0 bases, and 11 bases lay between the germline ends. CDR3 loop: CASRPAGPNTGELFF. In DNA form, the CDR3 reads TGTGCCAGCAGACCAGCCGGGCCGAACACCGGGGAGCTGTTTTTT.

This rearrangement joins TRBV30 to TRBJ1-1; D gene unclear. The germline gives CDR1 GTSNPN, CDR2 SVGIG (reference sequence). Deletions cut 3 bases from V and 2 bases from J, with 16 bases between. The CDR3 totals 15 residues. Written as DNA, the CDR3 is TGTGCCTGGAGGCGCTGGCGGGGTGGAAACACTGAAGCTTTCTTT. Translating it yields CAWRRWRGGNTEAFF.

The chain carries TRBV9 and TRBJ2-5; D uncertain. Trimming removed 0 bases from V and 0 bases from J, with 15 bases in between. Germline V lookup: CDR1 SGDLS, CDR2 YYNGEE. This CDR3 has 17 residues. CDR3 in amino acids: CASSVVGRPSNQETQYF. In DNA form, the CDR3 reads TGTGCCAGCAGCGTAGTCGGCAGACCATCTAACCAAGAGACCCAGTACTTC. Based on the CDR3 plus reference TRBV9 and TRBJ2-5, the full variable domain is DSGVTQTPKHLITATGQRVTLRCSPRSGDLSVYWYQQSLDQGLQFLIQYYNGEERAKGNILERFSAQQFPDLHSELNLSSLELGDSALYFCASSVVGRPSNQETQYFGPGTRLLVL.

The rearrangement links TRBV10-1 to TRBJ1-5; 8 bases map to TRBD1. This CDR3 has 16 amino acids. V was clipped by 0 bases and J by 8 bases; unmatched bases: 9. Per germline, CDR1 WNHNN and CDR2 SYGVQD (reference sequence). The CDR3 bases are TGCGCCAGCAGTGAGTCAAATAGGACAGGGTCAAAGCCCCAGCATTTT. It is translated as CASSESNRTGSKPQHF.

This clone was counted a single time. The J gene is TRBJ1-2, the V gene TRBV2, with 7 bases aligning to TRBD1. The CDR3 totals 15 residues. V shed 4 bases, J shed 2 bases, and the junction held 7 bases outside the gene matches. Germline CDR1 SNHLY, CDR2 FYNNEI. This CDR3 is CASSGSGGFNYGYTF. In DNA form, the CDR3 reads TGTGCCAGCAGTGGGTCAGGGGGTTTCAACTATGGCTACACCTTC.

The J gene is TRBJ1-1, the V gene TRBV25-1; TRBD1 matches 10 bases. From germline, CDR1 is MGHDK and CDR2 SYGVNS. This CDR3 comprises 15 residues. Trimming cost V 5 bases and J 4 bases; bases outside gene matches: 7. The CDR3 loop reads CASSPGTGVGTEAFF. As DNA, the CDR3 is TGTGCCAGCAGTCCCGGGACAGGGGTTGGCACTGAAGCTTTCTTT.

This rearrangement joins TRBV7-2 to TRBJ1-6; no reliable D call. V lost 0 bases and J 0 bases, leaving 12 bases between the germline ends. CDR1 and CDR2 from the germline V gene are SGHTA and FQGNSA. This CDR3 has 18 amino acids. DNA for the CDR3: TGTGCCAGCAGCTTAGCCCCCCAGAGAAGCTCCTATAATTCACCCCTCCACTTT. Translated: CASSLAPQRSSYNSPLHF.

The rearrangement links TRBV19 to TRBJ1-1, with D perhaps matching TRBD1 (6 bases). Germline V CDR1 and CDR2: LNHDA, SQIVND (reference sequence). Trimming removed 3 bases from V and 5 bases from J, with 13 bases in between. The CDR3 is 14 residues long. In nucleotides, the CDR3 is TGTGCCAGTAGTATCGGGGCGACAGGTACTGAAGCTTTCTTT. Amino acids: CASSIGATGTEAFF.

J is TRBJ1-2 and V is TRBV30; D possibly corresponds to TRBD1 (6 bases). This CDR3 comprises 16 residues. Trimming cost V 4 bases and J 4 bases, with 22 bases left between them. Germline V gene data show CDR1 as GTSNPN and CDR2 as SVGIG (reference sequence). CDR3 amino acids: CAWTLMGGARVYGYTF. In DNA form, the CDR3 reads TGTGCCTGGACCTTAATGGGGGGGGCGCGGGTCTATGGCTACACCTTC.

This clone came up once. The chain links TRBV15 to TRBJ2-1; 11 bases are shared with TRBD2. The CDR3 runs 15 residues. Trimming at V came to 5 bases and at J to 7 bases, leaving 7 bases not matched to a gene. CDR1 LNHNV and CDR2 YYDKDF come from the germline V gene (reference sequence). DNA for the CDR3: TGTGCCACCAGCGGAACTAGCGGGAGAAAGAATGAGCAGTTCTTC. Translated, it gives CATSGTSGRKNEQFF.

The CDR3 region is CASSLLPGEGNTIYF. In DNA, the CDR3 is TGTGCCAGCAGTTTATTACCAGGGGAGGGGAACACCATATATTTT. J is TRBJ1-3 and V is TRBV27, with D possibly TRBD1 on 6 matching bases. Germline lookup yields CDR1 MNHEY and CDR2 SMNVEV (reference sequence). This CDR3 is built from 15 residues. Trimming removed 1 base from V and 7 bases from J, with 14 bases in between.

The chain recombines TRBV7-8 with TRBJ2-7, with no clear D. V lost 5 bases, J lost 3 bases, and 5 bases lay in between. The CDR3 contains 11 residues. Germline CDR1 and CDR2: SGHVS and FQNEAQ. Written as DNA, the CDR3 is TGTGCCAGCAGCGGTATCTACGAGCAGTACTTC. Translating gives CASSGIYEQYF.

The chain recombines TRBV28 with TRBJ2-1; the match to TRBD2 covers 11 bases. Looked up from germline, CDR1 is MDHEN and CDR2 is SYDVKM. The CDR3 has 13 amino acids. Losses at the gene ends were 5 bases for V and 16 bases for J; bases not matched to a gene: 10. The CDR3: CASSVLAGGYPFF. CDR3 bases: TGTGCCAGCAGTGTATTAGCGGGAGGGTATCCTTTCTTC. Looking up the rest from reference TRBV28 and TRBJ2-1 gives the full variable domain: DVKVTQSSRYLVKRTGEKVFLECVQDMDHENMFWYRQDPGLGLRLIYFSYDVKMKEKGDIPEGYSVSREKKERFSLILESASTNQTSMYLCASSVLAGGYPFFGPGTRLTVL.

The chain has TRBV9 and TRBJ2-7; D ambiguous. The CDR3 has 13 residues. Germline-derived CDR1 and CDR2 are SGDLS and YYNGEE. With 4 bases removed from V and 4 bases from J, the gap between germline ends came to 12 bases. CDR3 sequence reads: CASSSVPSYEQYF. In DNA, the CDR3 is TGTGCCAGCAGCTCCGTACCATCATACGAGCAGTACTTC.